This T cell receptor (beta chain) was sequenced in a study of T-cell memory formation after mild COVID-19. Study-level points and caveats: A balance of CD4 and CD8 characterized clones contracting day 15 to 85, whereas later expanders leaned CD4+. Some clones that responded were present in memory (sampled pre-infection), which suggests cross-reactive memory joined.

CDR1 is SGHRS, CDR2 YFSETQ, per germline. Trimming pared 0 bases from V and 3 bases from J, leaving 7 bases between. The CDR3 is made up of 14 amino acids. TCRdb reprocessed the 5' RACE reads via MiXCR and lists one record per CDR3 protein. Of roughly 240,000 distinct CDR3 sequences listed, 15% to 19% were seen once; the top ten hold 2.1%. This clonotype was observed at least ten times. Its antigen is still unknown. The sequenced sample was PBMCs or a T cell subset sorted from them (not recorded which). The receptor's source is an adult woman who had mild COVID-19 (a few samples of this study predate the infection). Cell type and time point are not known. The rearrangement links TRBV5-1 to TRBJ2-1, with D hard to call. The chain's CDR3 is CASSLGTDYNEQFF. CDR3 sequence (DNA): TGCGCCAGCAGCTTGGGAACAGACTACAATGAGCAGTTCTTC.